These T cell receptor beta chains were read from a single sample in a study of blood T cell repertoires in COVID-19. Some clones are missing from TCRdb's copy, which holds only in-frame ones; the method was immunoSEQ multiplex PCR. The table has some 190,000 clones, roughly 86% seen once. The source material was peripheral blood. The source is a man aged 18 to 30 with active or convalescent COVID-19. CDR3s leave out the opening cysteine and the closing phenylalanine or tryptophan. Not all rows give a size; the values are once, few, many and, for expanded clones, a class.

few TRBJ1-2 TRBV19 ASKPDSDGYT
- TRBJ1-1 TRBV5-1 ASSLVTGGLNTEAF
- TRBJ1-2 TRBV28 ASQHSNYGYT
- TRBJ1-1 TRBV3-1/TRBV3-2 ASSQVIGHSNTEAF
- TRBJ2-7 TRBV12-3/TRBV12-4 ASSLTAGGEQY
- TRBJ2-5 TRBV5-1 ASSTNRGPGRMETQY
- TRBJ1-5 TRBV10-3 AISDSQQPQH
- TRBJ2-3 TRBV18 ASSPLDFVSTDTQY
once TRBJ1-6 TRBV3-1/TRBV3-2 ASSRGGTDGYNSPLH
- TRBJ1-5 TRBV14 ASSQDSYQPQH
few TRBJ2-5 TRBV19 ASSMSPGQETQY
- TRBJ1-5 TRBV6-2/TRBV6-3 ASSYTGQGTLYSNQPQH
- TRBJ1-3 TRBV5-1 ASSLATTGAGNTIY
- TRBJ1-2 TRBV6-1 ASTPSETGADYT
few TRBJ2-1 TRBV6-5 ASSLAGTGFNEQF
- TRBJ2-1 TRBV4-3 ASSQMVGTSGGIEQF
- TRBJ1-2 TRBV30 AWSTAGRRR
once TRBJ1-3 TRBV10-3 AISDGSGNTIY
- TRBJ2-3 TRBV19 ASRSSDTDTQY
- TRBJ2-3 TRBV7-3 ASSSGLPSTDTQY
- TRBJ2-1 TRBV5-4 ASSLETGGIVDEQF
once TRBJ2-1 TRBV7-9 ASMELLGGYNEQF
few TRBJ1-1 TRBV5-1 ASSWRTAFMNTEAF
- TRBJ1-5 TRBV11-2 ASSSRQGRYSNQPQH
- TRBJ2-3 TRBV11-3 ASSLMAGYTDTQY
- TRBJ1-2 TRBV5-4 ASSLRQGDYGYT
few TRBJ2-7 TRBV9 ASSVRAATEGYEQY
once TRBJ2-5 TRBV4-1 ASSQDIGGETQY
few TRBJ2-1 TRBV7-2 ASSPPAEEQF
- TRBJ1-1 TRBV30 AWRGNHRTEAF
- TRBJ1-5 TRBV19 ASSGTGGSNQPQH
- TRBJ1-4 TRBV19 ASSVAAGEKLF
- TRBJ2-1 TRBV19 ASGPLKGITYNEQF
- TRBJ2-1 TRBV18 ASSPPVLGTAGNEQF
once TRBJ1-5 TRBV9 ASSVGQGNQPQH
once TRBJ1-2 TRBV10-3 AISELGTDYGYT
- TRBJ2-5 TRBV9 ASSGGLAGVIGETQY
- TRBJ1-3 TRBV19 ASSIGQGGNTIY
- TRBJ1-2 TRBV6-2/TRBV6-3 ASSYSGIGGYT
many TRBJ2-2 TRBV19 ASEGQGNTGELF
- TRBJ1-1 TRBV5-6 ASSVPRGFYTEAF
- TRBJ2-1 TRBV7-2 ASSSPGLGNEQF
- TRBJ1-1 TRBV18 ASSPGQSMNTEAF
- TRBJ1-1 TRBV2 ASRDTGWGFNEAF
- TRBJ1-2 TRBV7-2 ASSSRVAYGYT
- TRBJ1-1 TRBV19 ASSIDPVRVNTEAF
- TRBJ1-6 TRBV9 ASSVGGHGNSPLH
- TRBJ2-4 TRBV25-1 ASSGTGGENIQY